The sample holds a few counts of the clone carrying this TCR beta chain. As yet, its antigen is unknown. This entry belongs to a study of T cell repertoires in cytomegalovirus infection. Study-level background: TCR beta signatures that were public indicated CMV infection and matching HLA type.

General observations from the study: Across the ex vivo response, the dominant clonotypes were HLA-C-restricted CMV-specific TCR beta clonotypes. CMV carriers having the relevant HLA were flagged by cumulative public TCR beta family frequency.

TCRdb passed the reads through MiXCR, listing each CDR3 protein once. The sample holds over 450,000 distinct CDR3 sequences, over 9% seen once. The clonotype comes from a human donor in good health (CMV status not recorded). Some clones in this sample may be carry-over from other donors' samples. The sequencing sample was made of PBMCs.

The CDR3 here is CASSVGTYTDTQYF. DNA of the CDR3: TGTGCCAGCAGCGTGGGGACATACACAGATACGCAGTATTTT. The chain is built from TRBV9 and TRBJ2-3; D possibly corresponds to TRBD1 (6 bases). The CDR3 covers 14 residues. V was trimmed by 2 bases and J by 2 bases, leaving 9 bases between them. CDR1 and CDR2 from the germline V gene are SGDLS and YYNGEE.